This TCR beta chain stems from a study of CD4+ T cells in melanoma. Study results and caveats: Reportedly, melanoma neoantigen-specific CD4+ T cells showed varied differentiation states. A reported correlation linked neoantigen-specific CD4+ T cells to CD8+, macrophage and B cell function.

Assay used: immunoSEQ multiplex PCR; TCRdb lists only in-frame clones, some missing. The sample has approximately 14,000 clones, approximately 57% seen once. As concerns this clone: Antigen unknown.

The receptor's source is a human donor with melanoma. Sequencing was done on a sample of cells from a culture (not recorded whether cultured in vitro).

CDR3 nucleotide sequence: TGCGCCAGCAGCCAAGGGACTATGTATCTCTCCGTACGCGATGAGCAGTTCTTC. Protein product: CASSQGTMYLSVRDEQFF. V gene TRBV4-1 combines with J gene TRBJ2-1; D possibly corresponds to TRBD2 (6 bases). The CDR3 has 18 residues. Trimming pared 1 base from V and 8 bases from J, leaving 24 bases between. Germline V lookup: CDR1 MGHRA, CDR2 YSYEKL.